These T cell receptor beta chains were read from a single sample in a study of T-cell memory formation after mild COVID-19. TCRdb itself ran the 5' RACE reads through MiXCR, one entry per CDR3 protein. The data show some 300,000 distinct CDR3 sequences, with 20% to 25% seen just once and 20% to 25% held by the top ten. The specimen sequenced was PBMCs or a T cell subset sorted from them (not recorded which). The origin of the receptors is a young man who had mild COVID-19 (a few samples of this study predate the infection). Cell type and time point are not known. CDR3s include the opening cysteine and the closing phenylalanine or tryptophan. A D gene is named only where the DNA matches it firmly. Clone size is given for some rows only: seen once, a few or many times, or a class if the clone is expanded.

D gene,J gene,clone size,V gene,CDR3 DNA,CDR3 protein
TRBD2,TRBJ2-7,NA,TRBV14,TGTGCCAGCAGCCTCGGGGGGGGCCCCAGCGCGCAGTACTTC,CASSLGGGPSAQYF
NA,TRBJ2-7,NA,TRBV6-6,TGTGCCAGCATGGCGGACCTCGGCGAGCAGTACTTC,CASMADLGEQYF
TRBD1,TRBJ1-4,NA,TRBV20-1,TGCAGTGCTAGAAAAGGGGGCAGTGAAAAACTGTTTTTT,CSARKGGSEKLFF
NA,TRBJ1-6,NA,TRBV6-2/TRBV6-3,TGTGCCAGCAACCCGACGACATCCTCACCCCTCCACTTT,CASNPTTSSPLHF
NA,TRBJ1-1,NA,TRBV18,TGTGCCACAGGCAAGTCCGGACTGAACACTGAAGCTTTCTTT,CATGKSGLNTEAFF
NA,TRBJ2-2,NA,TRBV4-1,TGCGCCAGCAGCCAAGATTGGGAGCTGTTTTTT,CASSQDWELFF
NA,TRBJ2-3,few,TRBV7-2,TGTGCCAGCAGCACCGGGCTCGCAGATACGCAGTATTTT,CASSTGLADTQYF
NA,TRBJ1-5,NA,TRBV6-6,TGTGCCAGCAGTTTGAACAGGGTCGGTCAGCCCCAGCATTTT,CASSLNRVGQPQHF
NA,TRBJ2-1,NA,TRBV7-2,TGTGCCAGCAGCACCATACAAGGTGAGCAGTTCTTC,CASSTIQGEQFF
NA,TRBJ1-2,NA,TRBV7-2,TGTGCCAGCAGCTTACAAGTTTACTATGGCTACACCTTC,CASSLQVYYGYTF
TRBD1,TRBJ1-2,NA,TRBV7-9,TGTGCCAGCAGCAACCGGACAGGAGTACGAGGCTACACCTTC,CASSNRTGVRGYTF
TRBD1,TRBJ2-2,NA,TRBV5-1,TGCGCCAGCAGCACCTCCGGGACAGGGCGCACCGGGGAGCTGTTTTTT,CASSTSGTGRTGELFF
TRBD2,TRBJ2-7,many,TRBV10-2,TGCGCCAGTCAGACTAGCGGCTCCTACGAGCAGTACTTC,CASQTSGSYEQYF
NA,TRBJ1-3,NA,TRBV7-6,TGTGCCAGCAGCCATTACAGGGACTCTGGAAACACCATATATTTT,CASSHYRDSGNTIYF
TRBD2,TRBJ2-2,few,TRBV7-8,TGTGCCAGCAGCTACAACCTATTAGCGGGGGGAAACACCGGGGAGCTGTTTTTT,CASSYNLLAGGNTGELFF
NA,TRBJ2-5,once,TRBV2,TGTGCCAGCAGGGGACCTAGCATCCTCTGGCTGACCCAGTACTTC,CASRGPSILWLTQYF
NA,TRBJ2-5,NA,TRBV21-1,TGTGCCAGCAGCCCCCGGGAGGGTAAGACCCAGTACTTC,CASSPREGKTQYF
NA,TRBJ1-2,NA,TRBV12-3/TRBV12-4,TGTGCCAGCAGTCCTCTAGGGGACTCCCCCTATGGCTACACCTTC,CASSPLGDSPYGYTF
NA,TRBJ1-2,many,TRBV19,TGTGCCAGTAGTATCTTCGGGTCAGGGATCTATGGCTACACCTTC,CASSIFGSGIYGYTF
NA,TRBJ2-1,few,TRBV7-2,TGTGCCAGCAGCCAACAGGGGACTAGTCCGTTCTTC,CASSQQGTSPFF
NA,TRBJ1-2,many,TRBV7-9,TGTGCCAGCAGCCGCGGAGGCGGCTATGGCTACACCTTC,CASSRGGGYGYTF
NA,TRBJ1-4,NA,TRBV11-2,TGTGCCAGCAGCTTAGGGTGGAATGAAAAACTGTTTTTT,CASSLGWNEKLFF
TRBD2,TRBJ2-5,NA,TRBV6-2/TRBV6-3,TGTGCCAGCACCCCAGGCGGGGGGCAAGAGACCCAGTACTTC,CASTPGGGQETQYF
TRBD1,TRBJ2-7,few,TRBV5-1,TGCGCCAGCAGCACGGGACAGGGGGCGAGCTACGAGCAGTACTTC,CASSTGQGASYEQYF
NA,TRBJ1-2,few,TRBV4-2,TGTGCCAGCAGCCAAGGGGGACCGCGGAGCGGGACCCCTGGCTACACCTTC,CASSQGGPRSGTPGYTF
TRBD2,TRBJ2-1,NA,TRBV3-1,TGTGCCAGCAGCCAAGGCGGGCGGGGGGCATTATACAATGAGCAGTTCTTC,CASSQGGRGALYNEQFF
NA,TRBJ1-2,NA,TRBV12-3/TRBV12-4,TGTGCCAGCAGTAGGGACGGAAGCTATGGCTACACCTTC,CASSRDGSYGYTF
NA,TRBJ1-2,few,TRBV29-1,TGCAGCGTTGTAGCCGGGGGCGGGAGCTACACCTTC,CSVVAGGGSYTF
TRBD1,TRBJ2-1,few,TRBV9,TGTGCCAGCAGCGTAGAGGTGGGACAGGGTCTGCTCTTC,CASSVEVGQGLLF
NA,TRBJ1-2,few,TRBV14,TGTGCCAGCAGCCAGTACCCGAGAGGAGATGGCTACACCTTC,CASSQYPRGDGYTF
TRBD2,TRBJ2-1,NA,TRBV18,TGTGCCAGCTCGGAGACTAGCGGGGGCGTAGACAATGAGCAGTTCTTC,CASSETSGGVDNEQFF
TRBD2,TRBJ2-3,NA,TRBV7-7,TGTGCTAGCAGCTTAAGCGGGGGGACCACAGATACGCAGTATTTT,CASSLSGGTTDTQYF
NA,TRBJ2-2,once,TRBV10-3,TGTGCCATCAGTGTGGCGGAGGAGACGAACACCGGGGAGCTGTTTTTT,CAISVAEETNTGELFF
NA,TRBJ2-5,NA,TRBV5-5,TGTGCCAGCAGCGTGGGACCGATCCTCCAAGAGACCCAGTACTTC,CASSVGPILQETQYF
NA,TRBJ2-3,NA,TRBV4-2,TGTGCCAGCAGCCAAGAGCATTTTAGCACAGATACGCAGTATTTT,CASSQEHFSTDTQYF
NA,TRBJ1-1,NA,TRBV20-1,TGCAGTGTTCCAGGGGCGCTGGCCACTGAAGCTTTCTTT,CSVPGALATEAFF
NA,TRBJ2-3,few,TRBV7-3,TGTGCCAGCAGCTTACTGGGGTTGTCAGATACGCAGTATTTT,CASSLLGLSDTQYF
NA,TRBJ2-4,NA,TRBV10-1,TGCGCCAGCAGTGACCCTAGGGAGGCCAAAAACATTCAGTACTTC,CASSDPREAKNIQYF
TRBD1,TRBJ2-2,NA,TRBV5-1,TGCGCCAGCAGCTTGCCGAACGGGACAGGGATGACCGGGGAGCTGTTTTTT,CASSLPNGTGMTGELFF
NA,TRBJ2-3,NA,TRBV5-6,TGTGCCAGCAGCTTGTTTGAATTCACAGATACGCAGTATTTT,CASSLFEFTDTQYF
NA,TRBJ2-7,NA,TRBV7-9,TGTGCCAGCAGCTTAGCGGTGGGGGGCCCCTACGAGCAGTACTTC,CASSLAVGGPYEQYF
NA,TRBJ1-2,NA,TRBV7-9,TGTGCCAGCAGCCCCGTCCGAGTGGGCTACACCTTC,CASSPVRVGYTF
TRBD2,TRBJ2-3,few,TRBV4-1,TGCGCCAGCAGGCGGGGGGGCCGCACAGATACGCAGTATTTT,CASRRGGRTDTQYF
TRBD1,TRBJ1-1,few,TRBV20-1,TGCAGTGCTAGAGATAGGGGGCGCTTTGCTGAAGCTTTCTTT,CSARDRGRFAEAFF
NA,TRBJ2-3,NA,TRBV14,TGTGCCAGCAGCCAAGTTTGGCTCTCCGGGGGAGATACGCAGTATTTT,CASSQVWLSGGDTQYF
NA,TRBJ1-1,NA,TRBV7-2,TGTGCCAGCAGCTCCGGGGTTTGGAACACTGAAGCTTTCTTT,CASSSGVWNTEAFF
NA,TRBJ2-5,NA,TRBV7-2,TGTGCCAGCAGCTTAGCGCTGGGGAAACTTCTGTGGACCCAGTACTTC,CASSLALGKLLWTQYF
NA,TRBJ1-6,few,TRBV6-5,TGTGCCAGCAGGTACAGGGATTCACCCCTCCACTTT,CASRYRDSPLHF